Each of the 27 T cell receptor beta chains below was sequenced from the same sample in a study of CD8+ T cells in alopecia areata. Investigators isolated RNA and reverse transcribed it into cDNA to act as the sequencing template. Assay used: immunoSEQ multiplex PCR; TCRdb lists only in-frame clones, some missing. The profile shows around 180,000 clones, roughly 60% of them singletons. Treatment described: oral pan-JAK inhibitor, 5-10 mg twice daily. Sample: CD4+ T cells sorted from blood, taken around week 49, from a patient treated with tofacitinib. The receptors were gathered from a human donor with alopecia areata.

V is TRBV29-1 and J is TRBJ1-1, with a tentative D call TRBD1 (5 bases). The CDR3 length is 12 residues. V gave up 7 bases and J gave up 3 bases, with 12 bases separating them. The germline V gene has CDR1 SQVTM and CDR2 ANQGSEA. The CDR3 is CSAPGPYTEAFF. CDR3 sequence (DNA): TGCAGCGCCCCGGGACCGTACACTGAAGCTTTCTTT.

This chain connects TRBV20-1 to TRBJ2-7, with D unclear. The ends were cut back, 3 bases at V and 6 bases at J, with 9 bases in the middle. The CDR3 runs 11 residues. Germline V gene lookup returns CDR1 DFQATT and CDR2 SNEGSKA (reference sequence). The CDR3 coding sequence is TGCAGTGCTAGTAGGCAGTCCGAGCAGTACTTC. Protein product: CSASRQSEQYF.

The rearrangement uses TRBV2 and TRBJ1-5; D is ambiguous. The germline V gene has CDR1 SNHLY and CDR2 FYNNEI. The germline V and J ends were trimmed by 3 bases and 6 bases, with 6 bases remaining between them. There are 12 residues in the CDR3. CDR3 sequence: CASSESPQPQHF. The CDR3, as DNA: TGTGCCAGCAGTGAGTCCCCTCAGCCCCAGCATTTT. Drawing the rest from reference TRBV2 and TRBJ1-5, the complete variable domain is EPEVTQTPSHQVTQMGQEVILRCVPISNHLYFYWYRQILGQKVEFLVSFYNNEISEKSEIFDDQFSVERPDGSNFTLKIRSTKLEDSAMYFCASSESPQPQHFGDGTRLSIL.

The CDR3 nucleotides read TGTGCCACCAGCCCGATATGGGCTAGCGGGGGGGAAGAAGTCCAAGAGACCCAGTACTTC. Translated: CATSPIWASGGEEVQETQYF. The chain carries TRBV15 and TRBJ2-5; TRBD2 matches at 12 bases. The CDR3 spans 20 residues. With 5 bases clipped from V and 1 base from J, the junction kept 17 bases outside the gene matches. Germline V gene lookup returns CDR1 LNHNV and CDR2 YYDKDF (reference sequence).

As DNA, the CDR3 is TGCGCCAGCAGCTTGGCAGGGAGCCCCTATGGCTACACCTTC. Amino acids: CASSLAGSPYGYTF. This chain links TRBV5-1 with TRBJ1-2, with D maybe TRBD1 (5 bases). Germline V gene sequence: CDR1 SGHRS, CDR2 YFSETQ. Trimming shortened V by 0 bases and J by 4 bases, and 10 bases separated the two germline ends. There are 14 residues in the CDR3.

This clone turned up a few times. V and J are TRBV10-3 and TRBJ2-3, with 7 bases identical to TRBD2. The CDR3 consists of 17 residues. Losses at the gene ends were 3 bases for V and 2 bases for J; bases not matched to a gene: 11. CDR1 is ENHRY and CDR2 is SYGVKD in the germline V gene. The CDR3 DNA is TGTGCCATCAGTGAAGTAGCGAGGAGCGGGAACACAGATACGCAGTATTTT. It yields the protein CAISEVARSGNTDTQYF.

This clone came up a few times. CDR3 amino acids: CSVAPPRDWTEAFF. The CDR3 region has the DNA TGCAGCGTTGCGCCCCCTCGGGATTGGACTGAAGCTTTCTTT. This chain uses TRBV29-1 with TRBJ1-1; D is unclear. Germline V gene sequence: CDR1 SQVTM, CDR2 ANQGSEA. V was shortened by 4 bases and J by 5 bases, with 17 bases between the two germline ends. The CDR3 spans 14 residues.

The genes are TRBV29-1 and TRBJ2-2; 10 bases are shared with TRBD2. Germline lookup yields CDR1 SQVTM and CDR2 ANQGSEA. CDR3 length: 14 amino acids. V dropped 6 bases and J dropped 6; count of bases not matched to a gene: 7. CDR3 sequence: CSVQLAGYPGELFF. CDR3 sequence (DNA): TGCAGCGTCCAACTAGCGGGGTACCCCGGGGAGCTGTTTTTT.

This sequence joins TRBV7-2 and TRBJ2-7; a weak D match, TRBD2 (5 bases). The germline CDR1 and CDR2 sequences are SGHTA and FQGNSA. V gave up 5 bases and J gave up 2 bases, with 10 bases separating them. The CDR3 sequence is 13 residues long. This CDR3 is CASSKEVTYEQYF. As DNA, the CDR3 is TGTGCCAGCAGCAAGGAGGTTACCTACGAGCAGTACTTC.

In regard to this clone: Other DNA sequences within the sample encode an identical CDR3. This chain links TRBV30 with TRBJ1-2; D is uncertain. Germline loops: CDR1 GTSNPN, CDR2 SVGIG (reference sequence). The CDR3 sequence is 13 residues long. V lost 0 bases and J 0 bases, leaving 5 bases between the germline ends. The CDR3 sequence is CAWSVQTNYGYTF. Written as DNA, the CDR3 is TGTGCCTGGAGTGTACAGACTAACTATGGCTACACCTTC.

This sequence joins TRBV5-6 and TRBJ2-7; 10 bases line up with TRBD1. Trimming took 3 bases from V and 4 from J; bases not matched to a gene: 4. In germline, CDR1 is SGHDT, CDR2 YYEEEE. CDR3 size: 14 residues. CDR3 nucleotide sequence: TGTGCCAGCAGCTGGGACAGGGGACAGTACGAGCAGTACTTC. Translated, it gives CASSWDRGQYEQYF.

The chain recombines TRBV29-1 with TRBJ2-3; no reliable D call. Germline CDR1 SQVTM, CDR2 ANQGSEA. Between the trimmed V and J ends, which lost 1 base and 3 bases, there was a span of 8 bases. The CDR3 sequence is 13 residues long. CDR3 sequence (DNA): TGCAGCGTTGAAGTATATGAAACAGATACGCAGTATTTT. It is translated as CSVEVYETDTQYF.

The rearrangement links TRBV29-1 to TRBJ1-1, with unresolved D. Germline V CDR1 and CDR2: SQVTM, ANQGSEA. V was cut by 5 bases and J by 0 bases, with 10 bases left in between. The CDR3 covers 13 residues. The CDR3 DNA sequence: TGCAGCGTTCACCAGGTGGTGAACACTGAAGCTTTCTTT. It yields the protein CSVHQVVNTEAFF.

This clone was recorded only once. The chain combines TRBV6-5 with TRBJ1-5, with no clear D. Germline V lookup: CDR1 MNHEY, CDR2 SVGAGI. This CDR3 region has 12 residues. V was clipped by 5 bases and J by 1 base, with 3 bases between them. CDR3 DNA: TGTGCCAGCAGTACCAGCAATCAGCCCCAGCATTTT. It yields the protein CASSTSNQPQHF.

V is TRBV5-1 and J is TRBJ2-3; D uncertain. The CDR3 has 15 amino acids. Trimming left V 0 bases short and J 5 bases short, with 13 bases between. Germline V CDR1 and CDR2: SGHRS, YFSETQ. The chain's CDR3 is CASSLGASRRDTQYF. The CDR3 coding sequence is TGCGCCAGCAGCTTGGGAGCATCCCGGAGAGATACGCAGTATTTT. The full variable domain, in which reference TRBV5-1 and TRBJ2-3 provide the parts outside the CDR3, is KAGVTQTPRYLIKTRGQQVTLSCSPISGHRSVSWYQQTPGQGLQFLFEYFSETQRNKGNFPGRFSGRQFSNSRSEMNVSTLELGDSALYLCASSLGASRRDTQYFGPGTRLTVL.

The chain employs TRBV2 and TRBJ2-3; 7 nucleotides align to TRBD1. V lost 9 bases to trimming and J lost 6 bases; unmatched junction nucleotides: 12. The CDR3 totals 14 residues. CDR1 SNHLY and CDR2 FYNNEI come from the germline V gene. CDR3 DNA sequence: TGTGCCAGTAAACCCGGGACAGCCTTGGATACGCAGTATTTT. Encoded protein: CASKPGTALDTQYF.

This clone appeared once. CDR3: CASSESGTANSPLHF. CDR3 bases: TGTGCCAGCAGTGAATCCGGGACAGCTAATTCACCCCTCCACTTT. This sequence joins TRBV25-1 and TRBJ1-6; 7 bases agree with TRBD1. Trimming at V came to 1 base and at J to 6 bases, leaving 3 bases not matched to a gene. This CDR3 region has 15 residues. The germline CDR1 and CDR2 sequences are MGHDK and SYGVNS.

This clone has more than one count but fewer than ten. The chain is built from TRBV7-9 and TRBJ2-1, with 10 bases matching TRBD2. Looked up from germline, CDR1 is SEHNR and CDR2 is FQNEAQ (reference sequence). The CDR3 sequence is 16 residues long. V was clipped by 5 bases and J by 0 bases; unmatched bases: 4. The CDR3 DNA reads TGTGCCAGCAGCGGGACTAGCGTATCCTCCTACAATGAGCAGTTCTTC. Protein product: CASSGTSVSSYNEQFF.

This chain joins TRBV11-2 and TRBJ2-3; the match to TRBD1 covers 11 bases. There are 15 residues in the CDR3. The germline CDR1 and CDR2 sequences are SGHAT and FQNNGV. The V segment lost 5 bases and the J segment 4 bases; nucleotides outside the gene matches: 5. CDR3 in amino acids: CASSTGQGASDTQYF. CDR3 nucleotide sequence: TGTGCCAGCAGCACAGGACAGGGGGCTTCAGATACGCAGTATTTT.

The V call is TRBV6-6, the J call TRBJ2-3; 10 bases align to TRBD2. CDR3 length: 15 residues. Per germline, CDR1 MNHNY and CDR2 SVGAGI (reference sequence). V was pared by 5 bases and J by 2 bases, with 4 bases of the junction left unmatched. Here the CDR3 DNA reads TGTGCCAGCAGTAACCTAGCGGGGGCCACAGATACGCAGTATTTT. The encoded protein is CASSNLAGATDTQYF.

The chain employs TRBV5-6 and TRBJ2-5; possible D gene TRBD1, 6 bases. Germline-derived CDR1 and CDR2 are SGHDT and YYEEEE. Trimming removed 1 base at V and 2 bases at J, with 9 bases between. CDR3 size: 14 residues. The CDR3 here is CASSLLRGQETQYF. The CDR3 DNA follows: TGTGCCAGCAGCTTGTTGAGGGGGCAAGAGACCCAGTACTTC.

J is TRBJ2-1 and V is TRBV6-1; D gene uncertain. This CDR3 contains 13 residues. The ends were cut back, 5 bases at V and 5 bases at J, with 10 bases in the middle. The germline V gene encodes CDR1 MNHNS and CDR2 SASEGT. This chain's CDR3 is CASSPRFDNEQFF. CDR3 nucleotide sequence: TGTGCCAGCAGTCCCCGTTTTGACAATGAGCAGTTCTTC.

In this sample, this clone turned up once. Other DNA sequences from this sample encode an identical CDR3 as well. The chain employs TRBV30 and TRBJ1-5; a possible D gene is TRBD1 (5 bases). The CDR3 is 13 amino acids. The V end was cut by 1 base, the J end by 6 bases, with 10 bases between. Germline CDR1 reads GTSNPN; CDR2 reads SVGIG (reference sequence). For the CDR3, the DNA is TGTGCCTGGAGTGCCGGGGACTCTCAGCCCCAGCATTTT. It translates to CAWSAGDSQPQHF.

The DNA of the CDR3 is TGCAGCGTCCAAACAGAGACCTACGAGCAGTACTTC. It encodes CSVQTETYEQYF. The chain carries TRBV29-1 and TRBJ2-7; D gene uncertain. From germline, CDR1 is SQVTM and CDR2 ANQGSEA. The V gene lost 6 bases and the J gene lost 2 bases, with 11 bases spanning the gap. There are 12 residues in the CDR3.

This sequence joins TRBV27 and TRBJ1-1; 9 bases fit TRBD1. J gave up 5 bases and V 5 bases, and 9 bases lay outside the gene matches. The CDR3 loop spans 15 amino acids. From germline, CDR1 is MNHEY and CDR2 SMNVEV (reference sequence). As DNA, the CDR3 is TGTGCCAGCAGTACGGATCCGGGACAGGGTACTGAAGCTTTCTTT. It is translated as CASSTDPGQGTEAFF.

The CDR3 spells CASSQAGLAGGYEQYF. The CDR3, as DNA: TGCGCCAGCAGCCAAGCAGGCCTAGCGGGGGGCTACGAGCAGTACTTC. The chain links TRBV4-1 to TRBJ2-7; 11 bases line up with TRBD2. The V and J ends lost 1 base and 3 bases, in that order; junction bases with no gene match: 5. The germline gives CDR1 MGHRA, CDR2 YSYEKL. The CDR3 is made up of 16 amino acids.

The V gene is TRBV30, the J gene TRBJ2-5; 9 bases fit TRBD1. V lost 4 bases and J lost 0; bases outside the gene matches: 12. CDR3 size: 17 residues. Germline loops: CDR1 GTSNPN, CDR2 SVGIG (reference sequence). The CDR3, as DNA: TGTGCCTGGATGGTGGGACAGGGTAAGGTGGACCAAGAGACCCAGTACTTC. Protein sequence: CAWMVGQGKVDQETQYF. The full variable domain, with the rest looked up from reference TRBV30 and TRBJ2-5, is SQTIHQWPATLVQPVGSPLSLECTVEGTSNPNLYWYRQAAGRGLQLLFYSVGIGQISSEVPQNLSASRPQDRQFILSSKKLLLSDSGFYLCAWMVGQGKVDQETQYFGPGTRLLVL.